This TCR beta chain derives from a study of CD8+CD57+ T cells in acquired aplastic anemia (dated by TCRdb to about 2018). General notes on the study: On average, sorted CD4+ and CD8+ cells yielded approximately 3 ug of extracted DNA, with a range of roughly 0.18 to 27.4 ug. CD8+CD57+ expansion was defined as frequency above the mean frequency observed in healthy subjects.

TCR beta VDJ combination and CDR3 sequence profiling used genomic DNA as the template. TCR repertoire sequencing was run on an Illumina HiSeq 2000. On the authors' methods: TRBV/TRBJ rearrangement plots, CDR3 size and DJ length profiles, and Simpson's diversity index were used to assess repertoires. Whichever DNA sequence was most abundant in the deep sequencing data was defined as the immunodominant clone. CDR3 amino acid sequences were screened for sharing across subjects and were compared with published repertoires and the VDJdb database. Through fastp at Q25 and MiXCR, TCRdb rebuilt clones from the public reads, retaining in-frame beta chains. Each entry merges the rows of one CDR3 protein and shows their most common DNA and genes. The V and J calls and clone size come from TCRdb's table, not from the authors' own analysis. Recorded for this sample are some 170,000 distinct CDR3 sequences; 47% of them occurred a single time. The ten biggest clones cover 0.85% to 1.3% of the sample.

Study-level results and caveats: CD8+ Simpson's diversity did not differ significantly between patients and healthy controls (P=0.060). Around 30 CD8+ CDR3 sequences were found to be shared between patients and controls, but these sequences appeared to be highly expressed in patients and within the immunodominant clones of the patients.

For this clonotype: Its target antigen remains unknown. Base qualities were left out, and no much larger clone turns up one base away.

V lost 3 bases and J lost 6 bases; the stretch between them is 9 bases long. Inclusive of the bounding cysteine and phenylalanine, the CDR3 is 13 residues long. The DNA shown is the 39-base CDR3, in frame from base 1. As encoded in the germline V gene (reference sequence), CDR1 is SGHNT while CDR2 is YYREEE. Patients chosen for sequencing had shown expansion of CD8+CD57+ cells by flow cytometry. Severe acquired aplastic anemia was diagnosed in all patients according to International Study of Aplastic Anemia and Agranulocytosis and Camitta criteria. Patients had received no therapy at the time of blood sampling. In this study, sorted CD4+ and CD8+ T cells from the blood of healthy subjects and of severe aplastic anemia patients had their TCR repertoires deep-sequenced. Patients were enrolled under clinicaltrials.gov protocols 00001620, 01623167, 00001397, 00071045, 00081523 and 00961064 in the USA. Ficoll-Paque density gradient centrifugation was used to isolate peripheral blood mononuclear cells. Before DNA extraction, CD4+ and CD8+ T cells were sorted with FACS or magnetic beads.

The sequence links TRBV5-4 to TRBJ1-4, and possibly TRBD1, on 5 matching bases. This receptor was identified in a human donor with aplastic anemia. Sequencing was done on a sample of sorted CD4+, CD8+, or CD8+CD57+ T cells (not recorded which) from PBMCs. The sequence in DNA is TGTGCCAGCAGCTCGGGGCCTGATGAAAAACTGTTTTTT. It translates as CASSSGPDEKLFF.